This TCR beta chain was found in a study of follicular helper T cells after annual influenza vaccination. Indicated time point: 2015-2016 season, pre-vaccination. Repertoires were generated with immunoSEQ multiplex PCR, while TCRdb's copy carries only in-frame clones and drops some. The sample consists of 650 to 800 clones, roughly 80% of them appearing once. CDR3 length equals 16 residues. Between the trimmed V and J ends, which lost 0 bases and 7 bases, there was a span of 15 bases. Per germline, CDR1 SEHNR and CDR2 FQNEAQ (reference sequence). The chain has TRBV7-9 and TRBJ2-2, with TRBD2 as a possible D gene (7 bases). The sequencing here drew on CXCR5+ CD38+ circulating T follicular helper cells from blood, taken on the day of influenza vaccination. Subset meaning: circulating Tfh, non-naive CD4+CXCR5+PD-1+ (ICOS+CD38+ or ICOS-CD38-). This TCR was recovered from an adult who received the influenza vaccine. CDR3 in DNA: TGTGCCAGCAGCTTAGCCCAGGCGGGGGCAAGCGGGGAGCTGTTTTTT. This gives the protein CASSLAQAGASGELFF. Full variable domain (missing parts from reference TRBV7-9 and TRBJ2-2): DTGVSQNPRHKITKRGQNVTFRCDPISEHNRLYWYRQTLGQGPEFLTYFQNEAQLEKSRLLSDRFSAERPKGSFSTLEIQRTEQGDSAMYLCASSLAQAGASGELFFGEGSRLTVL.